These T cell receptor beta chains were read from a single sample in a study of OX40 agonist ivuxolimab in advanced cancers. Repertoires were generated with immunoSEQ multiplex PCR, while TCRdb's copy carries only in-frame clones and drops some. The sample shows some 81,000 clones, roughly 85% of them seen only once. The sample here was CD4+ or CD8+ T cells sorted from blood, taken in a trial of the OX40 agonist ivuxolimab. These receptors originate from an adult with an advanced solid tumor such as melanoma, head and neck, liver or kidney cancer. Both conserved end residues are part of each CDR3. Fields, in order: D gene, clone size, CDR3 length, V gene, CDR3 protein. The D gene is left open where the match is weak. Expanded clones are given a class, and other clones once, few, many or no size at all.

>TRBD2|-|16|TRBV28
CASSLVLAGAAWEQYF
>-|-|14|TRBV11-3
CASSLDSVTDTQYF
>-|-|15|TRBV5-1
CASSWTDDTYNEQFF
>TRBD1|-|15|TRBV6-5
CASKTEGQGIYEQYF
>TRBD1|-|14|TRBV4-1
CASSPTGLAGELFF
>-|-|13|TRBV29-1
CSVEGGLSYGYTF
>TRBD1|-|15|TRBV2
CASSYRDRGSDTQYF
>TRBD1|-|15|TRBV5-1
CASSPRQGRDSPLHF
>TRBD2|-|16|TRBV10-3
CAISGTSGVSYNEQFF
>-|-|14|TRBV29-1
CSIRRDQYTGELFF
>TRBD1|-|14|TRBV2
CASRGTGGVYGYTF
>-|-|15|TRBV11-2
CASSLFRRGTYEQYF
>-|-|15|TRBV15
CATSREAPVNNPQYF
>-|-|14|TRBV18
CASLPGGPRGGYTF
>-|-|14|TRBV9
CASSVDFHTGELFF
>-|-|13|TRBV7-3
CASSSGRGREQYF
>-|-|14|TRBV5-4
CASSLDRYNSPLHF
>TRBD1|-|14|TRBV15
CATSRGDRAYEQYF
>-|-|17|TRBV2
CASSERAGDFSYNEQFF
>TRBD1|-|16|TRBV9
CASSVGGTGGLYEQYF
>TRBD1|-|12|TRBV6-1
CASREAGGWVFF
>-|-|14|TRBV4-2
CASSQDRFTDTQYF
>-|-|12|TRBV10-3
CAPRDTNEKLFF
>-|-|13|TRBV29-1
CSVDSTDGREQYF
>-|-|14|TRBV9
CASSVESLANTQYF
>TRBD2|-|15|TRBV27
CASSLSGWRGDEQYF
>TRBD1|-|16|TRBV28
CASSFEGAASGNTIYF
>-|-|12|TRBV5-4
CASSWVQETQYF
>-|-|15|TRBV6-5
CATGRGARSYYGYTF
>-|-|14|TRBV5-1
CASSLVPGDYEQYF
>-|-|14|TRBV30
CAWSVSGGPQPQHF
>-|-|14|TRBV9
CASSVNPLLETQYF
>-|once|14|TRBV11-2
CASSPLAGVNTIYF
>-|-|15|TRBV5-4
CASSPPSPRAETQYF
>-|-|15|TRBV7-2
CASSLANSGRSPLHF
>-|-|14|TRBV4-2
CASSQEWLMGEQYF
>-|-|15|TRBV28
CASSPAGRDNQPQHF
>-|-|14|TRBV5-1
CASSPGIGGTEAFF
>-|-|12|TRBV29-1
CSVEGRTGELFF
>-|-|15|TRBV28
CASSSADFSNQPQHF
>TRBD1|-|15|TRBV19
CASSISLGQAYGYTF
>-|-|13|TRBV4-1
CASSRERSTEAFF
>TRBD1|-|14|TRBV5-4
CASRSKGQGYGYTF
>-|-|14|TRBV11-3
CASSSLKFAYEQYF
>TRBD1|-|13|TRBV2
CASQGGLLYGYTF
>-|-|15|TRBV5-4
CASSLGVEISYEQYF
>-|-|14|TRBV7-9
CASSPKTVEDTQYF